The 28 T cell receptor beta chains given below trace back to one sample, sequenced in a study of T cells expressing NK-cell markers. With the 5' RACE reads reprocessed, TCRdb shows one record per CDR3 protein and no DNA. The table for this sample gives 550,000 to 600,000 distinct CDR3 sequences. The source material was blood T cells: a sorted CD56 or NKG2C T cell subset, CD4+ or CD8+ T cells, or bulk PBMC T cells (not recorded which). These receptors were collected from a man aged 18 to 29 in good health.

The rearrangement links TRBV5-1 to TRBJ1-2. The CDR3 runs 14 residues. In germline, CDR1 is SGHRS, CDR2 YFSETQ. The chain's CDR3 is CASSFRAPNYGYTF.

J is TRBJ1-2 and V is TRBV6-6; there is no DNA to check the TCRdb D call of TRBD1. From germline, CDR1 is MNHNY and CDR2 SVGAGI (reference sequence). The CDR3 runs 11 residues. CDR3 in amino acids: CASSDRGGYTF.

The V call is TRBV24-1, the J call TRBJ2-2. Germline CDR1 KGHDR, CDR2 SFDVKD. The CDR3 length is 12 residues. The CDR3 sequence is CATSDSGGELFF.

The chain couples TRBV2 to TRBJ1-3. Germline-derived CDR1 and CDR2 are SNHLY and FYNNEI. The CDR3 has 16 amino acids. CDR3 residues: CASSDRRGSSGNTIYF.

This chain links TRBV12-3 or TRBV12-4 with TRBJ1-1; TCRdb picks TRBD1, but there is no DNA to check that call. The CDR3 has 13 residues. The CDR3 loop is CASSGSKGTEAFF.

The genes are TRBV12-3 or TRBV12-4 and TRBJ1-1. The CDR3 is 13 residues long. CDR3 region: CATEIALNTEAFF.

This chain joins TRBV5-6 and TRBJ1-1. The CDR3 consists of 13 residues. Germline CDR1 and CDR2: SGHDT and YYEEEE. The CDR3 region is CASSTAMNTEAFF.

The V call is TRBV2, the J call TRBJ2-2; TCRdb reports TRBD1, a call that lacks DNA to check it against. The CDR3 consists of 15 residues. Germline V CDR1 and CDR2: SNHLY, FYNNEI. The CDR3 here is CASIVPGENTGELFF. The complete variable domain, with remaining parts taken from reference TRBV2 and TRBJ2-2, reads EPEVTQTPSHQVTQMGQEVILRCVPISNHLYFYWYRQILGQKVEFLVSFYNNEISEKSEIFDDQFSVERPDGSNFTLKIRSTKLEDSAMYFCASIVPGENTGELFFGEGSRLTVL.

The chain recombines TRBV7-8 with TRBJ2-7; absent DNA, TCRdb's TRBD2 call cannot be checked. Germline CDR1 is SGHVS and CDR2 is FQNEAQ. This CDR3 has 18 amino acids. The CDR3: CASSSLGLAGSPREEQYF.

The chain couples TRBV6-6 to TRBJ2-2; the D gene TCRdb calls, TRBD1, cannot be checked with no DNA. The germline V gene has CDR1 MNHNY and CDR2 SVGAGI (reference sequence). The CDR3 consists of 13 residues. The CDR3 protein is CASTSPPRGELFF.

The rearrangement uses TRBV6-2 or TRBV6-3 and TRBJ2-1; TCRdb's assignment of TRBD1 cannot be checked, as there is no DNA. CDR3 length: 13 residues. Germline V lookup: CDR1 MNHEY, CDR2 SVGEGT. The CDR3 reads CASLPDTYNEQFF.

The V and J genes are TRBV5-1 and TRBJ1-1. Germline CDR1 reads SGHRS; CDR2 reads YFSETQ. The CDR3 contains 13 residues. The CDR3 here is CASTREANTEAFF.

The V call is TRBV5-1, the J call TRBJ2-1. Germline loops: CDR1 SGHRS, CDR2 YFSETQ. The CDR3 is 12 amino acids. The CDR3 loop is CASSSRSNEQFF.

The rearrangement uses TRBV13 and TRBJ2-1. The germline gives CDR1 PRHDT, CDR2 FYEKMQ (reference sequence). The CDR3 totals 15 residues. This chain's CDR3 is CASSLGTSYSNEQFF.

J is TRBJ2-3 and V is TRBV7-9. This CDR3 has 15 residues. Germline values: CDR1 SEHNR, CDR2 FQNEAQ (reference sequence). CDR3 sequence reads: CASSLAGFRTDTQYF.

This sequence joins TRBV6-2 or TRBV6-3 and TRBJ2-1; the D call from TCRdb, TRBD2, cannot be confirmed without DNA. Germline V gene sequence: CDR1 MNHEY, CDR2 SVGEGT. The CDR3 has 18 residues. The CDR3 is CASSYGSAGTSGSDEQFF.

The rearrangement uses TRBV20-1 and TRBJ2-3; absent DNA, TCRdb's TRBD2 call cannot be checked. This CDR3 contains 14 residues. Per the germline V gene, CDR1 is DFQATT and CDR2 is SNEGSKA (reference sequence). Here the CDR3 reads CSAPTSGGPSTQYF.

This chain connects TRBV5-5 to TRBJ2-1; TCRdb lists TRBD1, though no DNA is available to test this call. CDR1 and CDR2 (germline): SGHKS, YYEKEE (reference sequence). The CDR3 consists of 15 residues. The CDR3 is CASSSLAGPDNEQFF.

V and J are TRBV25-1 and TRBJ2-1. CDR3 length equals 14 residues. Germline V lookup: CDR1 MGHDK, CDR2 SYGVNS. The CDR3 sequence is CASQARGLYNEQFF.

The chain is built from TRBV5-6 and TRBJ2-2; TCRdb designates TRBD1, a call that cannot be tested without DNA. The germline V gene encodes CDR1 SGHDT and CDR2 YYEEEE. The CDR3 covers 14 residues. The CDR3 is CASSPDIHTGELFF.

The genes are TRBV18 and TRBJ1-5. Per germline, CDR1 KGHSH and CDR2 LQKENI. The length of the CDR3 is 15 residues. CDR3 in amino acids: CASSRTGTTDQPQHF.

The rearrangement links TRBV7-2 to TRBJ2-7; TCRdb indicates TRBD1, and absent DNA this call remains unverified. CDR3 size: 15 residues. Germline CDR1 is SGHTA and CDR2 is FQGNSA. The CDR3 spells CASSSHVGTGREQYF.

The chain's CDR3 is CASSPRAPVAEAFF. The rearrangement links TRBV5-1 to TRBJ1-1; absent DNA, TCRdb's TRBD1 call cannot be checked. This CDR3 contains 14 residues. Germline V gene data show CDR1 as SGHRS and CDR2 as YFSETQ.

V gene TRBV28 combines with J gene TRBJ2-2; TCRdb designates TRBD1, a call that cannot be tested without DNA. Per the germline V gene, CDR1 is MDHEN and CDR2 is SYDVKM. This CDR3 is built from 16 residues. This CDR3 is CASSSIQGQPTGELFF.

The genes are TRBV9 and TRBJ2-1; TCRdb's D call, TRBD2, is unchecked because there is no DNA. From germline, CDR1 is SGDLS and CDR2 YYNGEE. The CDR3 runs to 13 residues. The chain's CDR3 is CASSSGLPNEQFF.

V and J are TRBV9 and TRBJ2-4; TCRdb outputs TRBD2, but without DNA this stays unchecked. The CDR3 has 13 amino acids. Germline CDR1 SGDLS, CDR2 YYNGEE. The CDR3 sequence is CASSDASLTIQYF.

The rearrangement uses TRBV20-1 and TRBJ2-3; absent DNA, TCRdb's TRBD1 call cannot be checked. This CDR3 spans 11 amino acids. Germline-derived CDR1 and CDR2 are DFQATT and SNEGSKA (reference sequence). The CDR3 loop is CSARPGRTQYF.

The V gene is TRBV7-9, the J gene TRBJ1-1. CDR3 length equals 15 residues. Germline assignment: CDR1 SEHNR and CDR2 FQNEAQ (reference sequence). Here the CDR3 reads CASSPQMGENTEAFF.